The 14 T cell receptor beta chains presented below share a single source sample, sequenced in a study of blood T cell repertoires in COVID-19. Repertoires were generated with immunoSEQ multiplex PCR, while TCRdb's copy carries only in-frame clones and drops some. The data contain 350,000 to 400,000 clones, approximately 89% of them singletons. Material for sequencing was PBMCs or T cells enriched from blood (not recorded which). All receptors derive from a woman in her twenties or thirties who had recovered from COVID-19.

This clone was seen just once. This chain links TRBV4-2 with TRBJ1-4; D not resolved. The V gene's germline CDR1 is LGHNA and CDR2 YNFKEQ. This CDR3 contains 16 residues. The V and J ends lost 1 base and 7 bases respectively, with 16 bases between them. The CDR3 loop reads CASSQGQPLGSEKLFF. CDR3 DNA sequence: TGTGCCAGCAGCCAAGGTCAGCCCCTAGGTAGTGAAAAACTGTTTTTT.

This chain joins TRBV7-2 and TRBJ2-7, with D perhaps TRBD1 (6 bases). Deletions cut 5 bases from V and 1 base from J, with 15 bases between. Germline values: CDR1 SGHTA, CDR2 FQGNSA. The CDR3 length is 15 residues. The CDR3 sequence: CASSPDSVQSYEQYF. In DNA form, the CDR3 reads TGTGCCAGCAGCCCGGACAGCGTACAGTCCTACGAGCAGTACTTC. The complete variable domain, with remaining parts taken from reference TRBV7-2 and TRBJ2-7, reads GAGVSQSPSNKVTEKGKDVELRCDPISGHTALYWYRQSLGQGLEFLIYFQGNSAPDKSGLPSDRFSAERTGGSVSTLTIQRTQQEDSAVYLCASSPDSVQSYEQYFGPGTRLTVT.

Note on this clone: Just one base apart from a much larger clone, this may be a read error. Other DNA variants within this sample encode the same CDR3. The chain combines TRBV6-5 with TRBJ1-2; no firm D call. Germline CDR1 reads MNHEY; CDR2 reads SVGAGI. Trimming left V 6 bases short and J 0 bases short, with 5 bases between. The CDR3 is 12 residues long. CDR3 in amino acids: CASRSANYGYTF. The CDR3 DNA follows: TGTGCCAGCAGATCGGCTAACTATGGCTACACCTTC.

V usage is TRBV5-1 and J usage is TRBJ2-7, with a tentative D call TRBD1 (8 bases). In germline, CDR1 is SGHRS, CDR2 YFSETQ. The V end lost 4 bases, the J end lost 2 bases, and 16 bases lay between the germline ends. CDR3 size: 15 residues. The DNA for the CDR3 is TGCGCCAGCAGCGCAACAGGGGGGGCCCCCTACGAGCAGTACTTC. Its protein product is CASSATGGAPYEQYF.

Here the CDR3 DNA reads TGTGCCAGCAGCTTAGTTCAGGGCCCGGATTCACCCCTCCACTTT. Encoded protein: CASSLVQGPDSPLHF. The chain is built from TRBV7-2 and TRBJ1-6; D possibly corresponds to TRBD1 (5 bases). The germline V and J ends were trimmed by 1 base and 8 bases, with 12 bases remaining between them. The CDR3 sequence is 15 residues long. Germline V gene sequence: CDR1 SGHTA, CDR2 FQGNSA.

The rearrangement joins TRBV5-1 to TRBJ1-2; TRBD1 matches at 7 bases. Germline CDR1 reads SGHRS; CDR2 reads YFSETQ. The CDR3 spans 14 residues. The trim removed 0 bases at V and 6 bases at J, leaving 5 bases unmatched. CDR3 DNA sequence: TGCGCCAGCAGCTTGGGAGAGGGGGCGAATGGCTACACCTTC. This gives the protein CASSLGEGANGYTF.

This sequence joins TRBV24-1 and TRBJ2-7; 9 bases line up with TRBD2. V lost 3 bases to trimming and J lost 7 bases; unmatched junction nucleotides: 15. This CDR3 region has 17 residues. The germline CDR1 and CDR2 sequences are KGHDR and SFDVKD. CDR3 region: CATSDTGPSGIRGEQYF. CDR3 sequence (DNA): TGTGCCACCAGTGATACCGGACCTAGCGGGATCCGGGGGGAGCAGTACTTC.

The V gene is TRBV5-8, the J gene TRBJ1-4; D unclear. The CDR3 runs 15 residues. Germline V CDR1 and CDR2: SGHTS, YDEGEE. The V end lost 1 base, the J end lost 7 bases, and 14 bases lay between the germline ends. CDR3 nucleotides: TGTGCCAGCAGCTTGTCCGGCGGCAGCGGTGAAAAACTGTTTTTT. It specifies CASSLSGGSGEKLFF.

V and J are TRBV19 and TRBJ1-5; 8 nucleotides match TRBD1. Germline V gene data show CDR1 as LNHDA and CDR2 as SQIVND (reference sequence). This CDR3 is built from 14 residues. Trimming took 11 bases from V and 7 from J; bases not matched to a gene: 13. CDR3 DNA: TGTGCCTGCCGGGGACAGGTAGTAGGACAGCCCCAGCATTTT. As protein: CACRGQVVGQPQHF.

This sequence joins TRBV4-2 and TRBJ2-5; 8 positions match TRBD2. Germline V gene data show CDR1 as LGHNA and CDR2 as YNFKEQ. With V trimmed by 5 bases and J by 4 bases, 6 bases remained unmatched. CDR3 length: 14 amino acids. The CDR3 nucleotides read TGTGCCAGCAGCTACGGACTAGCTTTAGAGACCCAGTACTTC. It encodes CASSYGLALETQYF.

V usage is TRBV3-1 (or the pseudogene TRBV3-2) and J usage is TRBJ1-4, with D perhaps TRBD1 (6 bases). From germline, CDR1 is LGHDT and CDR2 YNNKEL (reference sequence). The CDR3 loop spans 14 amino acids. Trimming took 1 base from V and 8 from J, leaving 11 bases between them. The CDR3 sequence is CASSQGAGAEKLFF. CDR3 DNA: TGTGCCAGCAGCCAAGGGGCAGGGGCGGAAAAACTGTTTTTT.

The chain links TRBV6-5 to TRBJ1-5; weak D call: TRBD1 (6 bases). Germline assignment: CDR1 MNHEY and CDR2 SVGAGI. The CDR3 loop spans 12 amino acids. V was trimmed by 6 bases and J by 7 bases, leaving 10 bases between them. This chain's CDR3 is CASRSGQQPQHF. The DNA for the CDR3 is TGTGCCAGCAGGTCTGGACAGCAGCCCCAGCATTTT.

This chain uses TRBV10-2 with TRBJ2-7; TRBD2 is a possible D gene (5 bases). The CDR3 covers 13 residues. V was shortened by 2 bases and J by 0 bases, with 5 bases between the two germline ends. The germline V gene encodes CDR1 WSHSY and CDR2 SAAADI. The CDR3 loop is CASSEDYSYEQYF. The CDR3 nucleotides are TGCGCCAGCAGTGAGGACTACTCCTACGAGCAGTACTTC.

The chain combines TRBV18 with TRBJ1-3; maybe TRBD1 (6 bases). Germline loops: CDR1 KGHSH, CDR2 LQKENI. Trimming took off 3 bases at V and 3 bases at J, with 12 bases between the two ends. The CDR3 covers 15 residues. CDR3 sequence reads: CASSPGQQLGNTIYF. The CDR3 bases are TGTGCCAGCTCACCCGGACAGCAACTTGGAAACACCATATATTTT.